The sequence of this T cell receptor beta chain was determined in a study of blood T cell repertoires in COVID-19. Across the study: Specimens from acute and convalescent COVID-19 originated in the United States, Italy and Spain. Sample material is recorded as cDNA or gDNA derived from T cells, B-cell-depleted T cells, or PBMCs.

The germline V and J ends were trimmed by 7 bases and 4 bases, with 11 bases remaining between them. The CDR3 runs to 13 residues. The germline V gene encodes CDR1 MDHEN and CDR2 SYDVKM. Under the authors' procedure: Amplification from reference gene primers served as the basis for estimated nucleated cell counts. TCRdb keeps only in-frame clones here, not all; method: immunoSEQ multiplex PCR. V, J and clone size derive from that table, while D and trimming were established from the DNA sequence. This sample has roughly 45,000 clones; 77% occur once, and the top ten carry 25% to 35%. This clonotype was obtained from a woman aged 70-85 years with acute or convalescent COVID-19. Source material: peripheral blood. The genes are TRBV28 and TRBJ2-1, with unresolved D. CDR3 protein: CASKPGRYNEQFF. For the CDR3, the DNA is TGTGCCAGCAAGCCAGGAAGGTACAATGAGCAGTTCTTC.